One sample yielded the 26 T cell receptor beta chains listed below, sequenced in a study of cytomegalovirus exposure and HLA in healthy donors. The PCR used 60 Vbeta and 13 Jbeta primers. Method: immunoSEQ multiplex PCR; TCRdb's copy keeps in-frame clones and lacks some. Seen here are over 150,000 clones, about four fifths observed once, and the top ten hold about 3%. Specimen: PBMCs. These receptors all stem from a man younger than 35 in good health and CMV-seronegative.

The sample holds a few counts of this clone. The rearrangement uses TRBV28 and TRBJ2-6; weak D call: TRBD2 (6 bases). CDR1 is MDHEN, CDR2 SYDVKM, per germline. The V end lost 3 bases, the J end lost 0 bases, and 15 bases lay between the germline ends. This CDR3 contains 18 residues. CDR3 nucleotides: TGTGCCAGCAGTTTGGGGGGTGGGACCCGCTCTGGGGCCAACGTCCTGACTTTC. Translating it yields CASSLGGGTRSGANVLTF.

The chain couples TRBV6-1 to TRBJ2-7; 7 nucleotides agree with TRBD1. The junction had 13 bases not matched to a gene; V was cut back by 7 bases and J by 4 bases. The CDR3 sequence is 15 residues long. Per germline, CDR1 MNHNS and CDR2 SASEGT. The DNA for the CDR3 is TGTGCCAGCACCCCCTACCCCGGGACAGCTTACGAGCAGTACTTC. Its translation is CASTPYPGTAYEQYF.

CDR3 bases: TGTGCCAGCAGCCCGGGACAGGGGAACACTGAAGCTTTCTTT. This sequence encodes CASSPGQGNTEAFF. The gene calls are TRBV7-3 and TRBJ1-1; the match to TRBD1 covers 9 bases. Germline lookup yields CDR1 SGHTA and CDR2 FQGTGA. Losses at the gene ends were 5 bases for V and 1 base for J; bases not matched to a gene: 2. The CDR3 length is 14 residues. Filled out from reference TRBV7-3 and TRBJ1-1, the complete variable domain reads GAGVSQTPSNKVTEKGKYVELRCDPISGHTALYWYRQSLGQGPEFLIYFQGTGAADDSGLPNDRFFAVRPEGSVSTLKIQRTERGDSAVYLCASSPGQGNTEAFFGQGTRLTVV.

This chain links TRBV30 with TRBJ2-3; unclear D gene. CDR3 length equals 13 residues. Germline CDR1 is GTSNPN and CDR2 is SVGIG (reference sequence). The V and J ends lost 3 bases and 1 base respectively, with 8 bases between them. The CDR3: CAWRVPGTDTQYF. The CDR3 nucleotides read TGTGCCTGGAGGGTCCCAGGCACAGATACGCAGTATTTT.

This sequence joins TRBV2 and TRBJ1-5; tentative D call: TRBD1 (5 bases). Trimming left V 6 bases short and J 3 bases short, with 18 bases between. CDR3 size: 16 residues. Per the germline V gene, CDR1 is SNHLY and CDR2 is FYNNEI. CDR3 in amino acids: CASSHGGKSYNQPQHF. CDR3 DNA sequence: TGTGCCAGCAGCCATGGGGGGAAATCTTACAATCAGCCCCAGCATTTT.

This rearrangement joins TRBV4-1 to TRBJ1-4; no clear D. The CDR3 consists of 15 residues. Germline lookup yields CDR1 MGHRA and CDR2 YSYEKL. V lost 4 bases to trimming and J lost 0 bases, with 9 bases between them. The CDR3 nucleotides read TGCGCCAGCAGCCGCTTCACTGCAACTAATGAAAAACTGTTTTTT. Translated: CASSRFTATNEKLFF.

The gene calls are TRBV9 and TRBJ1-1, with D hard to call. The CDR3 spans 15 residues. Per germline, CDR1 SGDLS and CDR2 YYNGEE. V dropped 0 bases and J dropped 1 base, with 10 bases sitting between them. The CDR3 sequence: CASSVEATGNTEAFF. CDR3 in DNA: TGTGCCAGCAGCGTAGAGGCGACGGGGAACACTGAAGCTTTCTTT.

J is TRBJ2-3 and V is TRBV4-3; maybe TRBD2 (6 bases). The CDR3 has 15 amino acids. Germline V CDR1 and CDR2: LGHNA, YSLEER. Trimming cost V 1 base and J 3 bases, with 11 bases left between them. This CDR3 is CASSQGGGVTDTQYF. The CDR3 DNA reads TGCGCCAGCAGCCAAGGGGGCGGGGTAACAGATACGCAGTATTTT.

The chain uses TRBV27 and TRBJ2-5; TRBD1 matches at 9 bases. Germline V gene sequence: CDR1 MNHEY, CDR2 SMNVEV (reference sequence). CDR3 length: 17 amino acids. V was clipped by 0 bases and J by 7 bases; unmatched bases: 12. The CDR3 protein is CASSLSPGTGLGGTQYF. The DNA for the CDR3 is TGTGCCAGCAGTTTATCGCCCGGGACAGGGCTTGGCGGGACCCAGTACTTC.

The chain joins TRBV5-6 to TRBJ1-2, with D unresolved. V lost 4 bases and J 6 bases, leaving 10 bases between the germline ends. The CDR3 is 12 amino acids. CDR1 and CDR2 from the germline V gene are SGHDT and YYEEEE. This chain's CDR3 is CASSQNTDGYTF. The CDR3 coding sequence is TGTGCCAGCAGCCAAAATACGGATGGCTACACCTTC.

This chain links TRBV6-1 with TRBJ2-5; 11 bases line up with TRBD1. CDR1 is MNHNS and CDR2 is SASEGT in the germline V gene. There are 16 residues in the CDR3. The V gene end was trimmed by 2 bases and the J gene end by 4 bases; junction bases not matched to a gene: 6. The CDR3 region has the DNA TGTGCCAGCAGTGAATCAGCCGGGACAGGGGGAGAGACCCAGTACTTC. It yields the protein CASSESAGTGGETQYF.

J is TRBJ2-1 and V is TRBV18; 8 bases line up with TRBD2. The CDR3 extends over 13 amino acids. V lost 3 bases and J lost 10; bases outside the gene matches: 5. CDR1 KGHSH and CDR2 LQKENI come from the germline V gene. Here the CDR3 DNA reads TGTGCCAGCTCACCCCGGGGGGGCGAGGAGCAGTTCTTC. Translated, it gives CASSPRGGEEQFF.

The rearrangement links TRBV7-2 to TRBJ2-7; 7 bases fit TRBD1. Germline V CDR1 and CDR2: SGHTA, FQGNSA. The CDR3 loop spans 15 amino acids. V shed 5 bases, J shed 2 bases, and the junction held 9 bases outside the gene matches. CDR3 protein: CASSVSQGVTYEQYF. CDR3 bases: TGTGCCAGCAGCGTTTCCCAGGGGGTCACCTACGAGCAGTACTTC.

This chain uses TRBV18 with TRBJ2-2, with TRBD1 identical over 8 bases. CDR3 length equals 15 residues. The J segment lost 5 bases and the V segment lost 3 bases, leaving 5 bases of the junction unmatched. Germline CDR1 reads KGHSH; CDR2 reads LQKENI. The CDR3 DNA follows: TGTGCCAGCTCACCCTCGGACAGGGAGACCGGGGAGCTGTTTTTT. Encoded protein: CASSPSDRETGELFF.

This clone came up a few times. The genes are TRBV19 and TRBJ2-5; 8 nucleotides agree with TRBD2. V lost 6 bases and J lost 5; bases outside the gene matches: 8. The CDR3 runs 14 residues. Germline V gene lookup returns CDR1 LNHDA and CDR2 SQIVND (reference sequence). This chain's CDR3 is CASSPGGGLETQYF. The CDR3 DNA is TGTGCCAGTAGCCCGGGGGGGGGTCTGGAGACCCAGTACTTC.

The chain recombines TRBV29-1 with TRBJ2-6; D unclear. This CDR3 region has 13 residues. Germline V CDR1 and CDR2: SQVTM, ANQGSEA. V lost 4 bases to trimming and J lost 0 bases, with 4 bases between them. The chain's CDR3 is CSVVSSGANVLTF. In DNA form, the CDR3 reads TGCAGCGTTGTGAGCTCTGGGGCCAACGTCCTGACTTTC.

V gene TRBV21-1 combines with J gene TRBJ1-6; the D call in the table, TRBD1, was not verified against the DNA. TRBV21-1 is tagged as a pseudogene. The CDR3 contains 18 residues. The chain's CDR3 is CASSKAAGGDNWNSPLHF. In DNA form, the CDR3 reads TGTGCCAGCAGCAAAGCGGCAGGGGGCGATAATTGGAATTCACCCCTCCACTTT.

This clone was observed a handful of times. For the CDR3, the DNA is TGTGCCAGCAGTTCCGGCGGGCAGAAAACCGGGGAGCTGTTTTTT. This sequence encodes CASSSGGQKTGELFF. This chain joins TRBV27 and TRBJ2-2; TRBD2 is a possible D gene (5 bases). Trimming shortened V by 4 bases and J by 5 bases, and 14 bases separated the two germline ends. The CDR3 contains 15 residues. From germline, CDR1 is MNHEY and CDR2 SMNVEV (reference sequence).

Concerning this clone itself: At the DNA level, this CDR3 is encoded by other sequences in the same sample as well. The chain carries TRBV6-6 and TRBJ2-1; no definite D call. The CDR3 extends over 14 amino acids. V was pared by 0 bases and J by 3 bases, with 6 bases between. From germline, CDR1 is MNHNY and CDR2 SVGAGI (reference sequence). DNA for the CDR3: TGTGCCAGCAGTTACTCCCGGGTCTACAATGAGCAGTTCTTC. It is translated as CASSYSRVYNEQFF.

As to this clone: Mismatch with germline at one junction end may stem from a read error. The CDR3 bases are TGCGTCAGCAGGCCAGCTTATGGGGCCAACGGCCTGACTTTC. It is translated as CVSRPAYGANGLTF. This chain links TRBV5-1 with TRBJ2-6, with D maybe TRBD1 (5 bases). Germline values: CDR1 SGHRS, CDR2 YFSETQ. The CDR3 is made up of 14 amino acids.

The CDR3, as DNA: TGCAGCGTTGACATACAGGGAACTGGAAACACCATATATTTT. Amino acids: CSVDIQGTGNTIYF. This chain joins TRBV29-1 and TRBJ1-3; tentative D call: TRBD1 (6 bases). There are 14 residues in the CDR3. V lost 3 bases, J lost 2 bases, and 11 bases lay in between. Germline CDR1 is SQVTM and CDR2 is ANQGSEA.

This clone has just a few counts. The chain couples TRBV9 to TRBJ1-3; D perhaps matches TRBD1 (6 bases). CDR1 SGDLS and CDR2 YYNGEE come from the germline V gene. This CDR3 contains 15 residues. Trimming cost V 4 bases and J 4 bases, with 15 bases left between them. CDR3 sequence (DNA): TGTGCCAGCAGCTCCGAACAGGGTCCGGGAAACACCATATATTTT. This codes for CASSSEQGPGNTIYF.

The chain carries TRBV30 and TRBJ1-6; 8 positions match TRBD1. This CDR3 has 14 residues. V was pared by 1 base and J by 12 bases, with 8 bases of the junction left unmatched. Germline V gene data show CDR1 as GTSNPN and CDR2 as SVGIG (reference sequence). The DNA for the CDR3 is TGTGCCTGGAGTGAAACAGGGGGTCGTCTACCCCTCCACTTT. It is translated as CAWSETGGRLPLHF.

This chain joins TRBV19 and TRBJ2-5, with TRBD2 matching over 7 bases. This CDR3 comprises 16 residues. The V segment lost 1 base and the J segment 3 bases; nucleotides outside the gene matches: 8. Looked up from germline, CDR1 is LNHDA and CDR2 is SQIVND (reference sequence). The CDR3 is CASSIGGVAGEETQYF. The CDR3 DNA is TGTGCCAGTAGTATAGGAGGGGTAGCGGGCGAAGAGACCCAGTACTTC. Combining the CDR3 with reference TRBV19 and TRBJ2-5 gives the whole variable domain DGGITQSPKYLFRKEGQNVTLSCEQNLNHDAMYWYRQDPGQGLRLIYYSQIVNDFQKGDIAEGYSVSREKKESFPLTVTSAQKNPTAFYLCASSIGGVAGEETQYFGPGTRLLVL.

CDR3 region: CASSLGHVQGYGYTF. CDR3 coding DNA: TGTGCCAGCAGCTTAGGACACGTCCAAGGCTATGGCTACACCTTC. The chain combines TRBV7-8 with TRBJ1-2; D not resolved. In germline, CDR1 is SGHVS, CDR2 FQNEAQ. This CDR3 spans 15 amino acids. Trimming removed 1 base from V and 4 bases from J, with 13 bases in between.

The CDR3 sequence is CASSLTSGVAGEQFF. As DNA, the CDR3 is TGCGCCAGCAGCCTGACTAGCGGGGTAGCTGGTGAGCAGTTCTTC. This sequence joins TRBV5-1 and TRBJ2-1; 11 nucleotides agree with TRBD2. The CDR3 loop spans 15 amino acids. V gave up 4 bases and J gave up 9 bases; unmatched junction bases: 9. CDR1 is SGHRS and CDR2 is YFSETQ in the germline V gene.